The 27 T cell receptor beta chains below all came from one sample that was sequenced in a study of T-cell memory formation after mild COVID-19. TCRdb processed the 5' RACE reads anew with MiXCR; each CDR3 protein has one entry. The sample comprises some 310,000 distinct CDR3 sequences, roughly 19% of which are singletons, and 20% to 25% rests with the top ten. The sequenced material came from PBMCs or a T cell subset sorted from them (not recorded which). The source is a man aged 18-30 years who had mild COVID-19 (a few samples of this study predate the infection). Cell type and time point are not known.

CDR3 sequence reads: CASSSLIPNYRDSGELFF. In DNA form, the CDR3 reads TGTGCCAGCAGTTCGCTGATACCGAACTACAGGGATTCGGGGGAGCTGTTTTTT. This rearrangement joins TRBV28 to TRBJ2-2; weak D call: TRBD1 (6 bases). The CDR3 contains 18 residues. Per the germline V gene, CDR1 is MDHEN and CDR2 is SYDVKM. V lost 4 bases to trimming and J lost 8 bases, with 26 bases between them. Drawing the rest from reference TRBV28 and TRBJ2-2, the complete variable domain is DVKVTQSSRYLVKRTGEKVFLECVQDMDHENMFWYRQDPGLGLRLIYFSYDVKMKEKGDIPEGYSVSREKKERFSLILESASTNQTSMYLCASSSLIPNYRDSGELFFGEGSRLTVL.

This clonotype was counted at least ten times. The rearrangement uses TRBV4-3 and TRBJ2-5, with 7 bases matching TRBD1. The CDR3 contains 13 residues. The germline gives CDR1 LGHNA, CDR2 YSLEER. Trimming took 6 bases from V and 3 from J; bases not matched to a gene: 4. The CDR3 sequence: CASRRTGEETQYF. The DNA of the CDR3 is TGCGCCAGCAGGCGTACAGGGGAAGAGACCCAGTACTTC.

The rearrangement joins TRBV5-6 to TRBJ1-6; no definite D call. Germline-derived CDR1 and CDR2 are SGHDT and YYEEEE. The V end lost 1 base, the J end lost 7 bases, and 6 bases lay between the germline ends. The length of the CDR3 is 13 residues. CDR3 region: CASSLPGNSPLHF. For the CDR3, the DNA is TGTGCCAGCAGCTTGCCGGGAAATTCACCCCTCCACTTT.

This clonotype was seen a few times. V and J are TRBV12-3 or TRBV12-4 and TRBJ1-2, with 9 bases aligning to TRBD1. The CDR3 runs 15 residues. V lost 6 bases, J lost 5 bases, and 10 bases stayed unmatched. The CDR3 bases are TGTGCCAGCAGACCAGCCGCCGGGACAGGGTATGGCTACACCTTC. This gives the protein CASRPAAGTGYGYTF.

This clonotype occurred a few times. This sequence joins TRBV5-6 and TRBJ2-3; tentative D call: TRBD1 (6 bases). Trimming cost V 4 bases and J 8 bases, with 17 bases left between them. CDR1 and CDR2 from the germline V gene are SGHDT and YYEEEE. The CDR3 is made up of 14 amino acids. CDR3 sequence reads: CASSGTGHGTTQYF. The DNA for the CDR3 is TGTGCCAGCAGCGGAACGGGACACGGTACTACGCAGTATTTT.

This clonotype occurred a few times. The CDR3 region is CASSLDVGTEAFF. CDR3 sequence (DNA): TGTGCCAGCAGCTTGGATGTGGGGACTGAAGCTTTCTTT. The gene calls are TRBV5-5 and TRBJ1-1, with D hard to call. The V gene lost 0 bases and the J gene lost 5 bases, with 8 bases spanning the gap. This CDR3 spans 13 amino acids. Looked up from germline, CDR1 is SGHKS and CDR2 is YYEKEE (reference sequence).

This clonotype came up a few times. The V call is TRBV20-1, the J call TRBJ1-2, with D hard to call. CDR3 length: 10 residues. Trimming stripped 7 bases from V and 5 bases from J, with 8 bases between. Germline CDR1 reads DFQATT; CDR2 reads SNEGSKA (reference sequence). CDR3: CSVTQYGYTF. DNA of the CDR3: TGCAGTGTAACACAGTATGGCTACACCTTC.

This clonotype was counted a few times. The CDR3 region has the DNA TGTGCCAGCAGTGTCCCTCGGGACAGGTTCAATGAGCAGTTCTTC. Protein: CASSVPRDRFNEQFF. The V and J genes are TRBV12-3 or TRBV12-4 and TRBJ2-1; 8 bases align to TRBD1. Unmatched junction bases numbered 9, after V lost 5 bases and J lost 6 bases. The CDR3 has 15 amino acids.

This clonotype was seen more than once but under ten times. The gene calls are TRBV4-3 and TRBJ1-4; 9 bases agree with TRBD1. V shed 4 bases and J 5 bases; nucleotides not matched to a gene: 5. The germline CDR1 and CDR2 sequences are LGHNA and YSLEER. The CDR3 extends over 15 amino acids. The CDR3 reads CASSRDGTGNEKLFF. The DNA for the CDR3 is TGCGCCAGCAGCCGGGACGGGACAGGGAATGAAAAACTGTTTTTT.

The V call is TRBV6-2 or TRBV6-3, the J call TRBJ2-3; D is unresolved. This CDR3 contains 16 residues. Germline V CDR1 and CDR2: MNHEY, SVGEGT. Trimming took off 3 bases at V and 6 bases at J, with 19 bases between the two ends. The CDR3 bases are TGTGCCAGCAGTTATCGGAGACGCCGCAAAGGGGATACGCAGTATTTT. Its translation is CASSYRRRRKGDTQYF.

The rearrangement uses TRBV18 and TRBJ1-1; 8 bases are a match to TRBD1. Per the germline V gene, CDR1 is KGHSH and CDR2 is LQKENI. CDR3 length: 14 amino acids. V lost 8 bases and J lost 5; bases outside the gene matches: 10. CDR3 coding DNA: TGTGCCAGCACCACTCAGGGGGCGAATACTGAAGCTTTCTTT. Encoded protein: CASTTQGANTEAFF.

V usage is TRBV27 and J usage is TRBJ1-2; D is perhaps TRBD1 (5 bases). Germline CDR1 reads MNHEY; CDR2 reads SMNVEV (reference sequence). Trimming pared 4 bases from V and 8 bases from J, leaving 17 bases between. The CDR3 length is 14 residues. The CDR3, as DNA: TGTGCCAGCAGTTCCCGGGCCAGGGTTAACGGCTACACCTTC. As protein: CASSSRARVNGYTF.

The rearrangement uses TRBV7-2 and TRBJ2-5, with D hard to call. Germline values: CDR1 SGHTA, CDR2 FQGNSA. The CDR3 totals 13 residues. The germline V and J ends were trimmed by 5 bases and 6 bases, with 13 bases remaining between them. The CDR3 coding sequence is TGTGCCAGCAGCCAGGACCCTAAGCAGACCCAGTACTTC. Encoded protein: CASSQDPKQTQYF.

V gene TRBV6-2 or TRBV6-3 combines with J gene TRBJ2-7; D ambiguous. The CDR3 consists of 14 residues. V lost 4 bases and J lost 3, with 13 bases in between. CDR1 and CDR2 (germline): MNHEY, SVGEGT. The chain's CDR3 is CASSSPEAVYEQYV. DNA of the CDR3: TGTGCCAGCAGTTCCCCTGAGGCGGTCTACGAGCAGTACGTC.

The chain carries TRBV18 and TRBJ2-6; no clear D. CDR1 KGHSH and CDR2 LQKENI come from the germline V gene. The length of the CDR3 is 19 residues. V dropped 2 bases and J dropped 2 bases, with 19 bases sitting between them. The CDR3 loop is CASSPARQTLVAGANVLTF. The CDR3 DNA reads TGTGCCAGCTCACCAGCACGGCAAACTCTAGTCGCTGGGGCCAACGTCCTGACTTTC.

This clonotype was found a few times. This rearrangement joins TRBV2 to TRBJ1-5; no reliable D call. The CDR3 covers 16 residues. V was trimmed by 0 bases and J by 7 bases, leaving 16 bases between them. Germline-derived CDR1 and CDR2 are SNHLY and FYNNEI. The CDR3 bases are TGTGCCAGCAGTGAAGCCTCGTTCCGACTCGGGCAGCCCCAGCATTTT. Protein product: CASSEASFRLGQPQHF. Full variable domain (rest looked up from reference TRBV2 and TRBJ1-5): EPEVTQTPSHQVTQMGQEVILRCVPISNHLYFYWYRQILGQKVEFLVSFYNNEISEKSEIFDDQFSVERPDGSNFTLKIRSTKLEDSAMYFCASSEASFRLGQPQHFGDGTRLSIL.

This clonotype was detected only a few times. The V gene is TRBV6-6, the J gene TRBJ1-2; D ambiguous. Trimming took 0 bases from V and 6 from J, leaving 11 bases between them. Germline values: CDR1 MNHNY, CDR2 SVGAGI (reference sequence). The CDR3 length is 14 residues. CDR3 coding DNA: TGTGCCAGCAGTTACTCAAGAAACGGGGATGGCTACACCTTC. Amino acid sequence: CASSYSRNGDGYTF.

This clonotype came up a few times. The rearrangement links TRBV12-3 or TRBV12-4 to TRBJ1-2, with a possible D match to TRBD1 (6 bases). The CDR3 spans 11 residues. Trimming took off 8 bases at V and 5 bases at J, with 9 bases between the two ends. The CDR3 nucleotides are TGTGCCAGCCGGCAGGGGTATGGCTACACCTTC. Residues: CASRQGYGYTF.

The chain couples TRBV12-3 or TRBV12-4 to TRBJ2-5; 7 nucleotides match TRBD1. With 6 bases clipped from V and 8 bases from J, the junction kept 15 bases outside the gene matches. The CDR3 spans 15 residues. The CDR3 DNA sequence: TGTGCCAGCAGGAAAGCCGGGACAGAGCTACATACCCAGTACTTC. Encoded protein: CASRKAGTELHTQYF.

The rearrangement uses TRBV4-3 and TRBJ1-3; D remains ambiguous. The V gene's germline CDR1 is LGHNA and CDR2 YSLEER. Trimming took off 3 bases at V and 9 bases at J, with 15 bases between the two ends. The CDR3 extends over 14 amino acids. The CDR3 loop is CASSQRIAAGTIYF. The DNA of the CDR3 is TGCGCCAGCAGCCAGCGGATAGCCGCTGGCACCATATATTTT.

On this clonotype: The junction departs from germline at one end; a sequencing error may be responsible. The V and J genes are TRBV3-1 and TRBJ1-5; no definite D call. The CDR3 extends over 15 amino acids. CDR1 and CDR2 (germline): LGHDT, YNNKEL (reference sequence). CDR3 protein: CASSQAGTGNQPQHF. The CDR3 coding sequence is TGTGCCAGTAGCCAAGCGGGTACGGGCAATCAGCCCCAGCATTTT.

The chain recombines TRBV20-1 with TRBJ2-2, with TRBD2 matching 8 bases. Germline CDR1 DFQATT, CDR2 SNEGSKA (reference sequence). Trimming took 4 bases from V and 1 from J; bases not matched to a gene: 5. The CDR3 is 15 residues long. The chain's CDR3 is CSAKTRGGNTGELFF. The CDR3 DNA sequence: TGCAGTGCTAAGACTCGGGGGGGGAACACCGGGGAGCTGTTTTTT.

The rearrangement uses TRBV5-1 and TRBJ2-5, with 11 positions matching TRBD2. Germline CDR1 reads SGHRS; CDR2 reads YFSETQ. J gave up 2 bases and V 4 bases, and 10 bases lay outside the gene matches. This CDR3 spans 17 amino acids. The CDR3 loop is CASSPVSLAGGQETQYF. In DNA form, the CDR3 reads TGCGCCAGCAGCCCCGTGAGTCTAGCGGGGGGTCAAGAGACCCAGTACTTC.

This clonotype was found a few times. The chain employs TRBV11-2 and TRBJ2-2; D perhaps matches TRBD1 (7 bases). The CDR3 sequence is 18 residues long. The V end was cut by 1 base, the J end by 1 base, with 16 bases between. Germline V gives CDR1 SGHAT, CDR2 FQNNGV. The CDR3 reads CASSLGTGGFRNTGELFF. CDR3 bases: TGTGCCAGCAGCTTAGGGACAGGAGGGTTTCGGAACACCGGGGAGCTGTTTTTT.

J is TRBJ2-4 and V is TRBV7-9; 13 bases agree with TRBD2. The CDR3 extends over 15 amino acids. The V and J ends lost 10 bases and 7 bases, in that order; junction bases with no gene match: 10. The germline gives CDR1 SEHNR, CDR2 FQNEAQ (reference sequence). As DNA, the CDR3 is TGTGCCATCGACGGGACTAGCGGGGCTGGGAACATTCAGTACTTC. It specifies CAIDGTSGAGNIQYF.

The chain carries TRBV7-9 and TRBJ2-7; D remains unclear. Germline V gene lookup returns CDR1 SEHNR and CDR2 FQNEAQ (reference sequence). The V end lost 10 bases, the J end lost 3 bases, and 13 bases lay between the germline ends. The CDR3 totals 12 residues. The CDR3 spells CATPQKGYEQYF. The CDR3 bases are TGTGCCACCCCGCAAAAGGGCTACGAGCAGTACTTC.

The chain employs TRBV20-1 and TRBJ2-1, with D tentatively TRBD1 (5 bases). This CDR3 comprises 14 residues. V lost 6 bases, J lost 2 bases, and 14 bases lay in between. Germline V gene data show CDR1 as DFQATT and CDR2 as SNEGSKA (reference sequence). The CDR3 DNA reads as TGCAGTGCCCGAAGGACAAGGGCCTACAATGAGCAGTTCTTC. Translated, it gives CSARRTRAYNEQFF.